This T cell receptor (beta chain) was sequenced in a study of blood T cell repertoires in COVID-19. Per germline, CDR1 KGHSH and CDR2 LQKENI. The CDR3 runs 16 residues. Between the trimmed V and J ends, which lost 3 bases and 2 bases, there was a span of 14 bases. Repertoires were generated with immunoSEQ multiplex PCR, while TCRdb's copy carries only in-frame clones and drops some. Of over 130,000 clones listed, approximately 90% were seen once; the top ten hold approximately 10%. The receptor was isolated from a woman of 80 years or more with acute or convalescent COVID-19. The sample consisted of peripheral blood. The chain combines TRBV18 with TRBJ1-3; no definite D call. The CDR3 coding sequence is TGTGCCAGCTCACCTACCCGCGGGGTCGCTGGAAACACCATATATTTT. This codes for CASSPTRGVAGNTIYF. Variable domain in full (rest from reference TRBV18 and TRBJ1-3): NAGVMQNPRHLVRRRGQEARLRCSPMKGHSHVYWYRQLPEEGLKFMVYLQKENIIDESGMPKERFSAEFPKEGPSILRIQQVVRGDSAAYFCASSPTRGVAGNTIYFGEGSWLTVV.